This T cell receptor beta chain stems from a study of regulatory T cells in long-lasting Graves disease. Study-wide findings and caveats: TRBV28, TRBJ1-2 and TRBJ2-5 were favored in persistent disease.

Germline CDR1 is SGHKS and CDR2 is YYEKEE (reference sequence). The CDR3 consists of 19 residues. Trimming shortened V by 4 bases and J by 7 bases, and 30 bases separated the two germline ends. Time point reported: newly diagnosed GD, antithyroid drugs for less than 3 months. The TCR library used RNA extracted from PBMCs. HTBI primers from iRepertoire and Arm-PCR of CDR3 regions yielded the TCR beta libraries. TCRdb called the multiplex PCR reads again in MiXCR, with one record for every CDR3 protein. The repertoire consists of around 480,000 distinct CDR3 sequences, with 15% to 20% occurring once and the leading ten covering around a quarter. A word on this clonotype: Its antigen is unidentified.

These same records also appear under a second study, on T cells in Graves' hyperthyroidism and ophthalmopathy.

Sequenced material: peripheral blood mononuclear cells (PBMCs), taken at new diagnosis, from a patient treated with antithyroid drugs. This TCR derives from a woman aged 35-65 years with Graves disease. The chain combines TRBV5-5 with TRBJ1-5; D might be TRBD1 (5 bases). This CDR3 reads CASSRTPPQGRAKYQPQHF. The CDR3 region has the DNA TGTGCCAGCAGCCGAACTCCCCCCCAAGGCAGGGCCAAGTACCAGCCCCAGCATTTT.